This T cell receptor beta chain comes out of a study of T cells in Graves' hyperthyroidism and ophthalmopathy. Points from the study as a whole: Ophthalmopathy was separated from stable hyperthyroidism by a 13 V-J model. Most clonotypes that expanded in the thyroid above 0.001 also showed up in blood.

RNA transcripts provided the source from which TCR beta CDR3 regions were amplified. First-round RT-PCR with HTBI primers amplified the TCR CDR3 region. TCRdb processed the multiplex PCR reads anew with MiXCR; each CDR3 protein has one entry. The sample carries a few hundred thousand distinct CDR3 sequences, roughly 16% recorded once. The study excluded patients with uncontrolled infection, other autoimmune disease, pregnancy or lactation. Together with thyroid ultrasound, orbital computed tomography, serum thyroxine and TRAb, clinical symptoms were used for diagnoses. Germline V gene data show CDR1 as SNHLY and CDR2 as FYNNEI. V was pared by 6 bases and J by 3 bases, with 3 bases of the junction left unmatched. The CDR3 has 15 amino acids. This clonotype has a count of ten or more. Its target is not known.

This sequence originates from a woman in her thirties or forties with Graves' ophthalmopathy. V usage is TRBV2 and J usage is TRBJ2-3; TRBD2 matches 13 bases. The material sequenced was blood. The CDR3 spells CASSGTSGKTDTQYF. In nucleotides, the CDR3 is TGTGCCAGCAGCGGGACTAGCGGGAAGACAGATACGCAGTATTTT.